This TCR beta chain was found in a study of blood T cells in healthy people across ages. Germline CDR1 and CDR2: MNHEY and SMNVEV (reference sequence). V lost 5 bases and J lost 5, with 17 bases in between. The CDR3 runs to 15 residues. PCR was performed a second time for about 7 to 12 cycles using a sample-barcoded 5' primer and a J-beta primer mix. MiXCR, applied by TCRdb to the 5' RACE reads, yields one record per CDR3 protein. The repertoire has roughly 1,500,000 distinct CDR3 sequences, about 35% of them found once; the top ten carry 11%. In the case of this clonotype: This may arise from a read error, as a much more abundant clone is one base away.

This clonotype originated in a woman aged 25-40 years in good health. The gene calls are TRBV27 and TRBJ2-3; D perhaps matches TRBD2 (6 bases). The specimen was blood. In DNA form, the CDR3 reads TGTGCCAGCAGTCCAACCGGGACTCGTATAGATACGCAGTATTTT. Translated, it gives CASSPTGTRIDTQYF.